Presented here are 12 T cell receptor beta chains from one specimen sequenced in a study of T cell responses to AZD1222 COVID-19 vaccine. Using immunoSEQ multiplex PCR, the repertoire was profiled, and TCRdb retains in-frame clones only, with some absent. The sample holds about 73,000 clones, 89% seen once. This sample comprised peripheral blood, obtained 28 days after the second AZD1222 dose. These receptor sequences come from an adult who received the AZD1222 COVID-19 vaccine.

This clone has just one count. V gene TRBV28 combines with J gene TRBJ1-6; 9 nucleotides agree with TRBD1. V shed 8 bases, J shed 11 bases, and the junction held 10 bases outside the gene matches. Germline lookup yields CDR1 MDHEN and CDR2 SYDVKM. The CDR3 has 14 residues. In nucleotides, the CDR3 is TGTGCCAGCCGAATTTACAGGGGGCGCACACCCCTCCACTTT. This sequence encodes CASRIYRGRTPLHF. Using reference TRBV28 and TRBJ1-6 for the parts outside the CDR3, the full variable domain is DVKVTQSSRYLVKRTGEKVFLECVQDMDHENMFWYRQDPGLGLRLIYFSYDVKMKEKGDIPEGYSVSREKKERFSLILESASTNQTSMYLCASRIYRGRTPLHFGNGTRLTVT.

J is TRBJ1-4 and V is TRBV25-1; 7 positions agree with TRBD1. V shed 1 base, J shed 7 bases, and the junction held 3 bases outside the gene matches. The germline V gene has CDR1 MGHDK and CDR2 SYGVNS. The CDR3 length is 14 residues. CDR3 sequence: CASSEWTGPEKLFF. The CDR3 DNA sequence: TGTGCCAGCAGTGAATGGACAGGACCTGAAAAACTGTTTTTT.

V gene TRBV29-1 combines with J gene TRBJ1-2, with TRBD1 identical over 7 bases. This CDR3 region has 15 residues. With 8 bases clipped from V and 0 bases from J, the junction kept 12 bases outside the gene matches. The germline CDR1 and CDR2 sequences are SQVTM and ANQGSEA. CDR3 region: CSPPLDRASNYGYTF. The CDR3 nucleotides are TGCAGCCCCCCCCTCGACAGGGCATCTAACTATGGCTACACCTTC. Full variable domain (missing parts from reference TRBV29-1 and TRBJ1-2): SAVISQKPSRDICQRGTSLTIQCQVDSQVTMMFWYRQQPGQSLTLIATANQGSEATYESGFVIDKFPISRPNLTFSTLTVSNMSPEDSSIYLCSPPLDRASNYGYTFGSGTRLTVV.

The genes are TRBV9 and TRBJ1-1, with D unclear. This CDR3 region has 14 residues. CDR1 and CDR2 (germline): SGDLS, YYNGEE. The ends were cut back, 3 bases at V and 10 bases at J, with 19 bases in the middle. The CDR3 DNA reads TGTGCCAGCAGCGCGGACGGTTCGACATATCGAGCTTTCTTT. Translated, it gives CASSADGSTYRAFF.

CDR3 DNA sequence: TGTGCCAGCAGCTCCTCCCCGAGGGACAGGGGGTATGGCTACACCTTC. Amino acid sequence: CASSSSPRDRGYGYTF. The chain links TRBV5-6 to TRBJ1-2, with 11 bases fitting TRBD1. The J segment lost 5 bases and the V segment lost 3 bases, leaving 9 bases of the junction unmatched. The CDR3 extends over 16 amino acids. The V gene's germline CDR1 is SGHDT and CDR2 YYEEEE.

V gene TRBV7-3 combines with J gene TRBJ2-3, with 14 bases that match TRBD2. This CDR3 spans 18 amino acids. CDR1 SGHTA and CDR2 FQGTGA come from the germline V gene. With 5 bases clipped from V and 5 bases from J, the junction kept 12 bases outside the gene matches. The CDR3 DNA is TGTGCCAGCAGCCAGGGACTAGCGGGGGCGCGGGGTCAAGATACGCAGTATTTT. Translated, it gives CASSQGLAGARGQDTQYF.

The rearrangement uses TRBV9 and TRBJ2-1; 7 bases map to TRBD2. The CDR3 runs 19 residues. Germline CDR1 SGDLS, CDR2 YYNGEE. After removal of 4 bases from V and 2 bases from J, the junction contained 18 bases not matched to a gene. In DNA form, the CDR3 reads TGTGCCAGCAGCACACCCGTGTGGGGGGAGGGCCAGGCCTACAATGAGCAGTTCTTC. Translation gives CASSTPVWGEGQAYNEQFF.

The CDR3 protein is CASRPAAGRSPLHF. As DNA, the CDR3 is TGTGCCAGCAGACCCGCGGCAGGGAGATCACCCCTCCACTTT. V usage is TRBV28 and J usage is TRBJ1-6; tentatively, D is TRBD1 (5 bases). V dropped 6 bases and J dropped 10 bases, with 16 bases sitting between them. CDR1 and CDR2 from the germline V gene are MDHEN and SYDVKM. This CDR3 region has 14 residues.

The CDR3 sequence is CTSSQESAASGNTIYF. CDR3 coding DNA: TGCACCAGCAGCCAAGAATCCGCGGCATCTGGAAACACCATATATTTT. This chain connects TRBV1 to TRBJ1-3. TRBV1 is labeled a pseudogene. This CDR3 is 16 amino acids long.

This clone was found once. The chain has TRBV6-5 and TRBJ1-3; D ambiguous. V lost 4 bases and J lost 0, with 7 bases in between. The CDR3 extends over 14 amino acids. Germline V gives CDR1 MNHEY, CDR2 SVGAGI. CDR3 residues: CASSFGGSGNTIYF. The CDR3 DNA follows: TGTGCCAGCAGTTTCGGAGGCTCTGGAAACACCATATATTTT.

The V gene is TRBV6-2 or TRBV6-3, the J gene TRBJ1-5, with a possible D match to TRBD1 (6 bases). With 6 bases removed from V and 15 bases from J, the gap between germline ends came to 21 bases. There are 13 residues in the CDR3. From germline, CDR1 is MNHEY and CDR2 SVGEGT. The CDR3 spells CASSRRRTDIRHF. Here the CDR3 DNA reads TGTGCCAGCAGCCGAAGGAGGACAGACATACGGCATTTT.

The V and J genes are TRBV9 and TRBJ2-3; D not certain. CDR1 SGDLS and CDR2 YYNGEE come from the germline V gene. CDR3 length: 16 amino acids. Trimming stripped 4 bases from V and 2 bases from J, with 17 bases between. Here the CDR3 DNA reads TGTGCCAGCAGCCCTTCAGTCGGGCAGATCACAGATACGCAGTATTTT. This gives the protein CASSPSVGQITDTQYF.